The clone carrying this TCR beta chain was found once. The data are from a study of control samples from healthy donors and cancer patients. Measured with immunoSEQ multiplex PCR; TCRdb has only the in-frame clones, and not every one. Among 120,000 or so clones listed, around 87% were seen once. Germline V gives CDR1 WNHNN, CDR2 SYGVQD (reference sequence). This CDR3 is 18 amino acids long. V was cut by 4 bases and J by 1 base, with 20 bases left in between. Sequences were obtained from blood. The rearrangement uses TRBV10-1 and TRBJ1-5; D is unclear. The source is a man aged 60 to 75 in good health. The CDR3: CASSGQRRYGRSNQPQHF. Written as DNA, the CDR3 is TGCGCCAGCAGTGGGCAAAGGCGATATGGGAGGAGCAATCAGCCCCAGCATTTT.